Shown below are 22 T cell receptor beta chains from a single sample sequenced in a study of T cell responses to AZD1222 COVID-19 vaccine. The protocol was immunoSEQ multiplex PCR, while the TCRdb copy is restricted to in-frame clones and leaves out a portion. This table holds 84,000 or so clones, 90% found once. Sequenced material: peripheral blood, taken 28 days after the second AZD1222 dose. The receptors come from an adult who received the AZD1222 COVID-19 vaccine.

The chain uses TRBV7-2 and TRBJ2-7, with D perhaps TRBD1 (6 bases). This CDR3 has 14 amino acids. In germline, CDR1 is SGHTA, CDR2 FQGNSA. V was shortened by 5 bases and J by 0 bases, with 11 bases between the two germline ends. CDR3 nucleotide sequence: TGTGCCAGCAGCCCTCAGGGGCCCTCCTACGAGCAGTACTTC. This sequence encodes CASSPQGPSYEQYF.

V and J are TRBV11-2 and TRBJ1-2; D unclear. Trimming took 4 bases from V and 1 from J, leaving 10 bases between them. The CDR3 spans 14 residues. CDR1 and CDR2 from the germline V gene are SGHAT and FQNNGV. CDR3 in amino acids: CASSSGGVNYGYTF. The CDR3 coding sequence is TGTGCCAGCAGCTCAGGTGGGGTTAACTATGGCTACACCTTC.

This clone was seen a few times. V is TRBV27 and J is TRBJ2-5; D is unclear. The CDR3 has 16 amino acids. Germline values: CDR1 MNHEY, CDR2 SMNVEV (reference sequence). V was clipped by 5 bases and J by 5 bases, with 21 bases between them. The CDR3 is CASSQKRLPSWETQYF. The CDR3 nucleotides read TGTGCCAGCAGTCAAAAAAGATTACCCAGTTGGGAGACCCAGTACTTC.

The J gene is TRBJ2-1, the V gene TRBV12-3 or TRBV12-4; 9 bases map to TRBD2. V lost 3 bases and J lost 13; bases outside the gene matches: 4. The length of the CDR3 is 12 residues. The chain's CDR3 is CASSFSGGGQFF. The CDR3 region has the DNA TGTGCCAGCAGTTTTAGCGGGGGCGGTCAGTTCTTC.

The chain couples TRBV7-9 to TRBJ2-5, with 9 bases fitting TRBD1. This CDR3 region has 15 residues. The germline CDR1 and CDR2 sequences are SEHNR and FQNEAQ (reference sequence). Trimming cost V 5 bases and J 5 bases; bases outside gene matches: 9. The CDR3 loop reads CASSEFTGGGETQYF. Written as DNA, the CDR3 is TGTGCCAGCAGCGAGTTTACAGGGGGCGGTGAGACCCAGTACTTC.

The CDR3, as DNA: TGTGCCAGCAGCCCTTACTCCGGACAGAACTATGGCTACACCTTC. Its translation is CASSPYSGQNYGYTF. The chain carries TRBV11-2 and TRBJ1-2; D possibly corresponds to TRBD1 (6 bases). The germline V gene has CDR1 SGHAT and CDR2 FQNNGV. The CDR3 covers 15 residues. V shed 5 bases and J shed 2 bases, with 15 bases lying between them.

This clone was counted between two and nine times. J is TRBJ1-1 and V is TRBV5-1; D perhaps matches TRBD1 (5 bases). The V gene's germline CDR1 is SGHRS and CDR2 YFSETQ. This CDR3 is 14 amino acids long. Trimming took 3 bases from V and 4 from J, leaving 13 bases between them. Here the CDR3 reads CASSSPGGVTEAFF. DNA for the CDR3: TGCGCCAGCAGCTCCCCCGGGGGGGTCACTGAAGCTTTCTTT.

V usage is TRBV15 and J usage is TRBJ1-1, with 8 bases lining up with TRBD1. Germline CDR1 LNHNV, CDR2 YYDKDF (reference sequence). Trimming cost V 3 bases and J 8 bases; bases outside gene matches: 8. CDR3 length: 14 residues. The CDR3 region is CATSRPMGTGEAFF. CDR3 sequence (DNA): TGTGCCACCAGCAGGCCAATGGGGACAGGAGAAGCTTTCTTT.

The V call is TRBV5-1, the J call TRBJ1-1; no clear D. The CDR3 totals 13 residues. Germline V CDR1 and CDR2: SGHRS, YFSETQ. Between the trimmed V and J ends, which lost 0 bases and 8 bases, there was a span of 11 bases. CDR3 nucleotide sequence: TGCGCCAGCAGCTTGGCCCTCCCCACGGAAGCTTTCTTT. This codes for CASSLALPTEAFF.

J is TRBJ2-2 and V is TRBV12-3 or TRBV12-4; D is unresolved. CDR3 length equals 12 residues. Trimming stripped 6 bases from V and 7 bases from J, with 9 bases between. The CDR3 bases are TGTGCCAGCAGACTGGGGATCGGGGAGCTGTTTTTT. It encodes CASRLGIGELFF.

The CDR3 DNA is TGTGCCAGCGAGGTAGGACTGAAAGAGACCCAGTACTTC. Its translation is CASEVGLKETQYF. The chain joins TRBV2 to TRBJ2-5; a weak D match, TRBD2 (5 bases). V was trimmed by 8 bases and J by 3 bases, leaving 13 bases between them. Germline lookup yields CDR1 SNHLY and CDR2 FYNNEI. The CDR3 contains 13 residues.

The CDR3 DNA reads as TGTGCCTGGAGTGTACAGTGGGGCTACACCTTC. Its protein is CAWSVQWGYTF. This chain links TRBV30 with TRBJ1-2; D is unresolved. This CDR3 has 11 amino acids. Trimming removed 0 bases from V and 8 bases from J, with 7 bases in between. Germline CDR1 is GTSNPN and CDR2 is SVGIG (reference sequence).

This clone was recorded only once. The chain employs TRBV28 and TRBJ1-6; 10 bases agree with TRBD1. V shed 5 bases, J shed 9 bases, and the junction held 7 bases outside the gene matches. This CDR3 is built from 15 residues. The V gene's germline CDR1 is MDHEN and CDR2 SYDVKM. The CDR3 protein is CASSRPGQGRSPLHF. As DNA, the CDR3 is TGTGCCAGCAGTAGACCGGGACAGGGGCGTTCACCCCTCCACTTT.

The chain employs TRBV10-3 and TRBJ1-6, with a weak D call TRBD1 (6 bases). The CDR3 is 13 residues long. Germline V gene sequence: CDR1 ENHRY, CDR2 SYGVKD. V was trimmed by 7 bases and J by 3 bases, leaving 7 bases between them. CDR3 nucleotides: TGTGCCATCAACAGGGACTATAATTCACCCCTCCACTTT. Protein: CAINRDYNSPLHF.

This chain links TRBV6-5 with TRBJ2-1; D is perhaps TRBD2 (5 bases). V lost 6 bases, J lost 2 bases, and 5 bases lay in between. CDR1 is MNHEY and CDR2 is SVGAGI in the germline V gene. CDR3 length equals 12 residues. The CDR3, as DNA: TGTGCCAGCAGCGGGGCCTACAATGAGCAGTTCTTC. Translation: CASSGAYNEQFF.

The rearrangement links TRBV10-3 to TRBJ1-1; D not resolved. Germline V gene lookup returns CDR1 ENHRY and CDR2 SYGVKD. The CDR3 consists of 15 residues. V lost 0 bases to trimming and J lost 2 bases, with 10 bases between them. CDR3 sequence (DNA): TGTGCCATCAGTGAGTCGGGCAGCCCTAACACTGAAGCTTTCTTT. Amino acid sequence: CAISESGSPNTEAFF.

CDR3 DNA: TGCGCCAGCAGCTCCGGGGCAGGGTTGACCGCTGAAGCTTTCTTT. Translating gives CASSSGAGLTAEAFF. This chain uses TRBV5-1 with TRBJ1-1; the D gene is possibly TRBD1 (5 bases). V lost 3 bases to trimming and J lost 6 bases, with 18 bases between them. This CDR3 contains 15 residues. Germline loops: CDR1 SGHRS, CDR2 YFSETQ.

The chain employs TRBV5-4 and TRBJ2-2, with 7 bases identical to TRBD2. CDR3 length equals 15 residues. J lost 1 base, V lost 4 bases, and 4 bases had no gene match. Germline values: CDR1 SGHNT, CDR2 YYREEE (reference sequence). CDR3 region: CASSQGLVNTGELFF. The CDR3 coding sequence is TGTGCCAGCAGCCAAGGACTAGTGAACACCGGGGAGCTGTTTTTT. Full variable domain (missing parts from reference TRBV5-4 and TRBJ2-2): ETGVTQSPTHLIKTRGQQVTLRCSSQSGHNTVSWYQQALGQGPQFIFQYYREEENGRGNFPPRFSGLQFPNYSSELNVNALELDDSALYLCASSQGLVNTGELFFGEGSRLTVL.

This clone has just a few counts. The chain uses TRBV5-4 and TRBJ1-1; D possibly corresponds to TRBD1 (5 bases). The CDR3 spans 13 residues. The germline V gene encodes CDR1 SGHNT and CDR2 YYREEE (reference sequence). V was clipped by 7 bases and J by 1 base, with 11 bases between them. CDR3 sequence: CASGFGGNTEAFF. The CDR3 DNA is TGTGCCAGCGGGTTTGGGGGGAACACTGAAGCTTTCTTT.

This chain joins TRBV5-8 and TRBJ1-2, with D maybe TRBD1 (5 bases). Germline values: CDR1 SGHTS, CDR2 YDEGEE. With 6 bases removed from V and 5 bases from J, the gap between germline ends came to 11 bases. The CDR3 extends over 12 amino acids. The DNA of the CDR3 is TGTGCCAGCAATACATGGACATATGGCTACACCTTC. This sequence encodes CASNTWTYGYTF.

In this sample, this clone turned up once. The rearrangement joins TRBV5-1 to TRBJ2-2; 10 positions match TRBD1. Germline V lookup: CDR1 SGHRS, CDR2 YFSETQ. The length of the CDR3 is 16 residues. Unmatched junction bases numbered 4, after V lost 0 bases and J lost 5 bases. CDR3 coding DNA: TGCGCCAGCAGCTTGGGACAGGGGGCGCTTACCGGGGAGCTGTTTTTT. Translation: CASSLGQGALTGELFF.

The rearrangement links TRBV7-9 to TRBJ1-2, with D possibly TRBD1 on 6 matching bases. The germline V and J ends were trimmed by 1 base and 5 bases, with 11 bases remaining between them. CDR3 length equals 14 residues. The germline V gene has CDR1 SEHNR and CDR2 FQNEAQ (reference sequence). The CDR3 region is CASSLVDSLYGYTF. For the CDR3, the DNA is TGTGCCAGCAGCTTAGTGGACAGTCTATATGGCTACACCTTC.